Each of the 25 T cell receptor beta chains below was sequenced from the same sample in a study of T cell responses to AZD1222 COVID-19 vaccine. The repertoire was sequenced with immunoSEQ multiplex PCR; TCRdb's copy has only in-frame clones and lacks some. The data hold some 250,000 clones, with 90% to 95% observed a single time. This specimen consisted of peripheral blood, obtained 28 days after the second AZD1222 dose. The receptors derive from an adult who received the AZD1222 COVID-19 vaccine.

The genes are TRBV28 and TRBJ2-7, with 10 nucleotides matching TRBD1. There are 15 residues in the CDR3. The V and J ends lost 4 bases and 5 bases, in that order; junction bases with no gene match: 8. Looked up from germline, CDR1 is MDHEN and CDR2 is SYDVKM. For the CDR3, the DNA is TGTGCCAGCAGTTCAGCCGGGACAGGGGCCGACGAGCAGTACTTC. Protein: CASSSAGTGADEQYF.

The J gene is TRBJ2-7, the V gene TRBV3-1 (or the pseudogene TRBV3-2), with D possibly being TRBD1 (6 bases). This CDR3 spans 11 amino acids. Germline-derived CDR1 and CDR2 are LGHDT and YNNKEL (reference sequence). Trimming took off 4 bases at V and 11 bases at J, with 12 bases between the two ends. Written as DNA, the CDR3 is TGTGCCAGCAGCCGACAGGCGGACAAGTACTTC. As protein: CASSRQADKYF.

A single count supports this clone. The DNA of the CDR3 is TGTGCCAGCAGTCCGGGGGGGCACCAGTATTTT. This translates into CASSPGGHQYF. The gene calls are TRBV14 and TRBJ2-3, with 8 bases identical to TRBD2. Germline V gene data show CDR1 as SGHDN and CDR2 as FVKESK. The V segment lost 6 bases and the J segment 12 bases; nucleotides outside the gene matches: 5. The CDR3 is made up of 11 amino acids.

The J gene is TRBJ2-7, the V gene TRBV18, with D perhaps matching TRBD2 (6 bases). The CDR3 runs 14 residues. Germline values: CDR1 KGHSH, CDR2 LQKENI. With 2 bases removed from V and 3 bases from J, the gap between germline ends came to 11 bases. The DNA of the CDR3 is TGTGCCAGCTCACCAGAAGGAGGGAACTACGAGCAGTACTTC. It encodes CASSPEGGNYEQYF.

This clone was counted a few times. The J gene is TRBJ1-1, the V gene TRBV25-1; D ambiguous. Between the trimmed V and J ends, which lost 5 bases and 1 base, there was a span of 8 bases. Germline V CDR1 and CDR2: MGHDK, SYGVNS. The CDR3 totals 13 residues. The CDR3 coding sequence is TGTGCCAGCAGTCTTAGATGGAACACTGAAGCTTTCTTT. Translated: CASSLRWNTEAFF.

Written as DNA, the CDR3 is TGTGCCAGCAGCGGGAGGACAGGGGGCCCTAATGAAAAACTGTTTTTT. Translation: CASSGRTGGPNEKLFF. The V and J genes are TRBV7-9 and TRBJ1-4, with 11 bases that match TRBD1. Germline CDR1 is SEHNR and CDR2 is FQNEAQ (reference sequence). Unmatched junction bases numbered 5, after V lost 5 bases and J lost 3 bases. This CDR3 is 16 amino acids long. Based on the CDR3 plus reference TRBV7-9 and TRBJ1-4, the full variable domain is DTGVSQNPRHKITKRGQNVTFRCDPISEHNRLYWYRQTLGQGPEFLTYFQNEAQLEKSRLLSDRFSAERPKGSFSTLEIQRTEQGDSAMYLCASSGRTGGPNEKLFFGSGTQLSVL.

J is TRBJ1-2 and V is TRBV6-5, with TRBD1 identical over 7 bases. Trimming at V came to 1 base and at J to 6 bases, leaving 8 bases not matched to a gene. The CDR3 spans 15 residues. Germline values: CDR1 MNHEY, CDR2 SVGAGI. The CDR3 protein is CASSYYPGQQDGYTF. For the CDR3, the DNA is TGTGCCAGCAGTTACTATCCGGGACAGCAGGATGGCTACACCTTC.

The CDR3 loop reads CASILGTVEAFF. The CDR3 region has the DNA TGTGCCAGCATCCTCGGGACAGTTGAAGCTTTCTTT. This chain uses TRBV12-3 or TRBV12-4 with TRBJ1-1; 7 nucleotides match TRBD1. J gave up 7 bases and V 7 bases, and 6 bases lay outside the gene matches. This CDR3 has 12 residues.

CDR3 DNA sequence: TGTGCCAGCAGCCATCAGGGGAGAAGCTGGTACACTGAAGCTTTCTTT. Translating gives CASSHQGRSWYTEAFF. J is TRBJ1-1 and V is TRBV14; D is perhaps TRBD1 (6 bases). Germline assignment: CDR1 SGHDN and CDR2 FVKESK. V lost 3 bases, J lost 3 bases, and 17 bases lay in between. This CDR3 contains 16 residues.

This chain connects TRBV28 to TRBJ2-6; the D is unclear. The CDR3 has 14 amino acids. V was clipped by 1 base and J by 0 bases, with 1 base between them. Germline CDR1 reads MDHEN; CDR2 reads SYDVKM. CDR3 DNA sequence: TGTGCCAGCAGTTTATTCTCTGGGGCCAACGTCCTGACTTTC. It yields the protein CASSLFSGANVLTF.

The chain recombines TRBV6-5 with TRBJ2-3; weak D call: TRBD2 (6 bases). Trimming left V 0 bases short and J 9 bases short, with 10 bases between. Germline V gene lookup returns CDR1 MNHEY and CDR2 SVGAGI. The CDR3 totals 13 residues. The CDR3 DNA follows: TGTGCCAGCAGTTACTCAGGCGGGGAGACGCAGTATTTT. Protein: CASSYSGGETQYF.

The rearrangement links TRBV10-3 to TRBJ1-2; no reliable D call. The CDR3 has 14 residues. Trimming removed 3 bases at V and 5 bases at J, with 13 bases between. Germline V CDR1 and CDR2: ENHRY, SYGVKD. The CDR3 region is CAISDPPGGYGYTF. The DNA for the CDR3 is TGTGCCATCAGTGATCCCCCGGGAGGGTATGGCTACACCTTC.

This rearrangement joins TRBV10-3 to TRBJ2-7, with 8 bases fitting TRBD1. Losses at the gene ends were 6 bases for V and 4 bases for J; bases not matched to a gene: 5. In germline, CDR1 is ENHRY, CDR2 SYGVKD. The CDR3 runs to 13 residues. CDR3 sequence (DNA): TGTGCCATCAGAGGACAGGGTGGGTACGAGCAGTACTTC. Translated: CAIRGQGGYEQYF.

The CDR3 DNA follows: TGTGCCAGCAGCTTAGAAGGACAGGGGTTCTCGTCGGATTCACCCCTCCACTTT. This translates into CASSLEGQGFSSDSPLHF. This chain joins TRBV7-9 and TRBJ1-6, with 9 bases identical to TRBD1. CDR3 length: 18 amino acids. Germline V lookup: CDR1 SEHNR, CDR2 FQNEAQ (reference sequence). J gave up 8 bases and V 1 base, and 12 bases lay outside the gene matches.

The chain employs TRBV19 and TRBJ2-1; D is perhaps TRBD1 (5 bases). The CDR3 is 15 amino acids. V was pared by 6 bases and J by 3 bases, with 15 bases between. From germline, CDR1 is LNHDA and CDR2 SQIVND (reference sequence). CDR3 bases: TGTGCCAGTAGCCTCCAGGGTTCCCTCTACAATGAGCAGTTCTTC. Protein sequence: CASSLQGSLYNEQFF.

V gene TRBV28 combines with J gene TRBJ1-2; D unclear. Germline V gene lookup returns CDR1 MDHEN and CDR2 SYDVKM. The CDR3 loop spans 13 amino acids. V was trimmed by 1 base and J by 8 bases, leaving 11 bases between them. DNA for the CDR3: TGTGCCAGCAGTTTATCGGAGGGTAGGGGCTACACCTTC. It translates to CASSLSEGRGYTF.

The chain is built from TRBV7-9 and TRBJ2-7; the D is unclear. This CDR3 comprises 12 residues. CDR1 is SEHNR and CDR2 is FQNEAQ in the germline V gene (reference sequence). V shed 2 bases and J shed 4 bases, with 6 bases lying between them. The CDR3 sequence is CASSLLPYEQYF. Here the CDR3 DNA reads TGTGCCAGCAGCTTACTGCCATACGAGCAGTACTTC.

The CDR3 sequence is CASSLDGGDHNEQFF. For the CDR3, the DNA is TGTGCCAGCAGCTTGGATGGGGGGGACCACAATGAGCAGTTCTTC. This sequence joins TRBV5-4 and TRBJ2-1; TRBD2 aligns across 7 bases. Germline loops: CDR1 SGHNT, CDR2 YYREEE (reference sequence). V was pared by 0 bases and J by 5 bases, with 5 bases of the junction left unmatched. The CDR3 totals 15 residues. Full variable domain (outside the CDR3, taken from reference TRBV5-4 and TRBJ2-1): ETGVTQSPTHLIKTRGQQVTLRCSSQSGHNTVSWYQQALGQGPQFIFQYYREEENGRGNFPPRFSGLQFPNYSSELNVNALELDDSALYLCASSLDGGDHNEQFFGPGTRLTVL.

The chain couples TRBV19 to TRBJ2-7; D is ambiguous. The V gene lost 3 bases and the J gene lost 2 bases, with 17 bases spanning the gap. The CDR3 extends over 16 amino acids. The germline CDR1 and CDR2 sequences are LNHDA and SQIVND (reference sequence). The CDR3 here is CASSMRKTGSTYEQYF. As DNA, the CDR3 is TGTGCCAGTAGTATGCGGAAGACCGGCTCAACCTACGAGCAGTACTTC.

A remark on this clone: A read error may produce the germline difference seen at one junction end. This chain joins TRBV6-1 and TRBJ2-1; D gene uncertain. The germline gives CDR1 MNHNS, CDR2 SASEGT. CDR3 length: 14 residues. This CDR3 reads CASSQALGYNEQFF. The DNA of the CDR3 is TGTGCCAGCAGTCAAGCCCTTGGCTACAATGAGCAGTTCTTC.

For the CDR3, the DNA is TGTGCCAGCAGCCCGAGATGGGGGAATTACACCGGGGAGCTGTTTTTT. It is translated as CASSPRWGNYTGELFF. This chain links TRBV7-3 with TRBJ2-2; D tentatively fits TRBD1 or TRBD2 (5 bases each). The CDR3 totals 16 residues. V was shortened by 5 bases and J by 3 bases, with 16 bases between the two germline ends. Germline CDR1 and CDR2: SGHTA and FQGTGA.

In DNA, the CDR3 is TGTGCCATCAGTGACGTGACAGGGGGCTCTGGAAACACCATATATTTT. This codes for CAISDVTGGSGNTIYF. This chain uses TRBV10-3 with TRBJ1-3, with 9 bases aligning to TRBD1. V dropped 3 bases and J dropped 0; count of bases not matched to a gene: 3. This CDR3 comprises 16 residues. Looked up from germline, CDR1 is ENHRY and CDR2 is SYGVKD.

This chain connects TRBV7-9 to TRBJ1-6; the match to TRBD1 covers 7 bases. Germline CDR1 reads SEHNR; CDR2 reads FQNEAQ (reference sequence). The J segment lost 10 bases and the V segment lost 3 bases, leaving 9 bases of the junction unmatched. The CDR3 is made up of 15 amino acids. CDR3 region: CASSFFTGVKSPLHF. The CDR3 DNA sequence: TGTGCCAGCAGCTTCTTTACAGGGGTGAAATCACCCCTCCACTTT. Combining the CDR3 with reference TRBV7-9 and TRBJ1-6 gives the whole variable domain DTGVSQNPRHKITKRGQNVTFRCDPISEHNRLYWYRQTLGQGPEFLTYFQNEAQLEKSRLLSDRFSAERPKGSFSTLEIQRTEQGDSAMYLCASSFFTGVKSPLHFGNGTRLTVT.

This sequence joins TRBV5-4 and TRBJ1-6; D remains ambiguous. Germline loops: CDR1 SGHNT, CDR2 YYREEE (reference sequence). V lost 1 base and J 6 bases, leaving 11 bases between the germline ends. CDR3 size: 15 residues. Written as DNA, the CDR3 is TGTGCCAGCAGCTTGCTCGGACGGGTTAATTCACCCCTCCACTTT. Its protein product is CASSLLGRVNSPLHF.

This clone was detected once. V usage is TRBV3-1 (or the pseudogene TRBV3-2) and J usage is TRBJ2-1; 7 positions agree with TRBD1. Germline V gene lookup returns CDR1 LGHDT and CDR2 YNNKEL (reference sequence). After removal of 7 bases from V and 6 bases from J, the junction contained 6 bases not matched to a gene. The CDR3 extends over 13 amino acids. The chain's CDR3 is CASTNRGLNEQFF. For the CDR3, the DNA is TGTGCCAGCACCAACAGGGGCCTCAATGAGCAGTTCTTC.